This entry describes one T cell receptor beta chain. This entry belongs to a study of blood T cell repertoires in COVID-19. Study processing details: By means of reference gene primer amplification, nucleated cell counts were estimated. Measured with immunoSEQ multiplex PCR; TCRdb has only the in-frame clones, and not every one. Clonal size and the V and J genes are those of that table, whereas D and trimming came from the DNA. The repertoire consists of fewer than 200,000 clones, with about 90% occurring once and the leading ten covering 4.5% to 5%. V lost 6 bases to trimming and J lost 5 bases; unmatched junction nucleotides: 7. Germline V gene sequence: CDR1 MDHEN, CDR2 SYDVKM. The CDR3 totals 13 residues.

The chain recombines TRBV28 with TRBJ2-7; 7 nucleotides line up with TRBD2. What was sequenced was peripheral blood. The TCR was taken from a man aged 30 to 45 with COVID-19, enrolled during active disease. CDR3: CASRAGTTNEQYF. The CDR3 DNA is TGTGCCAGCAGGGCCGGGACTACAAACGAGCAGTACTTC.